This T cell receptor beta chain was recovered during a study of T cell changes during pregnancy in multiple sclerosis. Only in-frame clones appear in the TCRdb table, and some are missing; sequencing was by immunoSEQ multiplex PCR. The sample records around 80,000 clones, 92% being singletons. V lost 0 bases, J lost 4 bases, and 5 bases stayed unmatched. The CDR3 covers 16 residues. The germline V gene has CDR1 LGHNA and CDR2 YNFKEQ. The receptor comes from a female donor with multiple sclerosis, enrolled in a pregnancy study. The gene calls are TRBV4-2 and TRBJ1-5; 8 bases fit TRBD1. Sample: peripheral blood, taken before pregnancy. CDR3 nucleotides: TGTGCCAGCAGCCAAGAAGGATGGACAGGGAATCAGCCCCAGCATTTT. This encodes CASSQEGWTGNQPQHF.